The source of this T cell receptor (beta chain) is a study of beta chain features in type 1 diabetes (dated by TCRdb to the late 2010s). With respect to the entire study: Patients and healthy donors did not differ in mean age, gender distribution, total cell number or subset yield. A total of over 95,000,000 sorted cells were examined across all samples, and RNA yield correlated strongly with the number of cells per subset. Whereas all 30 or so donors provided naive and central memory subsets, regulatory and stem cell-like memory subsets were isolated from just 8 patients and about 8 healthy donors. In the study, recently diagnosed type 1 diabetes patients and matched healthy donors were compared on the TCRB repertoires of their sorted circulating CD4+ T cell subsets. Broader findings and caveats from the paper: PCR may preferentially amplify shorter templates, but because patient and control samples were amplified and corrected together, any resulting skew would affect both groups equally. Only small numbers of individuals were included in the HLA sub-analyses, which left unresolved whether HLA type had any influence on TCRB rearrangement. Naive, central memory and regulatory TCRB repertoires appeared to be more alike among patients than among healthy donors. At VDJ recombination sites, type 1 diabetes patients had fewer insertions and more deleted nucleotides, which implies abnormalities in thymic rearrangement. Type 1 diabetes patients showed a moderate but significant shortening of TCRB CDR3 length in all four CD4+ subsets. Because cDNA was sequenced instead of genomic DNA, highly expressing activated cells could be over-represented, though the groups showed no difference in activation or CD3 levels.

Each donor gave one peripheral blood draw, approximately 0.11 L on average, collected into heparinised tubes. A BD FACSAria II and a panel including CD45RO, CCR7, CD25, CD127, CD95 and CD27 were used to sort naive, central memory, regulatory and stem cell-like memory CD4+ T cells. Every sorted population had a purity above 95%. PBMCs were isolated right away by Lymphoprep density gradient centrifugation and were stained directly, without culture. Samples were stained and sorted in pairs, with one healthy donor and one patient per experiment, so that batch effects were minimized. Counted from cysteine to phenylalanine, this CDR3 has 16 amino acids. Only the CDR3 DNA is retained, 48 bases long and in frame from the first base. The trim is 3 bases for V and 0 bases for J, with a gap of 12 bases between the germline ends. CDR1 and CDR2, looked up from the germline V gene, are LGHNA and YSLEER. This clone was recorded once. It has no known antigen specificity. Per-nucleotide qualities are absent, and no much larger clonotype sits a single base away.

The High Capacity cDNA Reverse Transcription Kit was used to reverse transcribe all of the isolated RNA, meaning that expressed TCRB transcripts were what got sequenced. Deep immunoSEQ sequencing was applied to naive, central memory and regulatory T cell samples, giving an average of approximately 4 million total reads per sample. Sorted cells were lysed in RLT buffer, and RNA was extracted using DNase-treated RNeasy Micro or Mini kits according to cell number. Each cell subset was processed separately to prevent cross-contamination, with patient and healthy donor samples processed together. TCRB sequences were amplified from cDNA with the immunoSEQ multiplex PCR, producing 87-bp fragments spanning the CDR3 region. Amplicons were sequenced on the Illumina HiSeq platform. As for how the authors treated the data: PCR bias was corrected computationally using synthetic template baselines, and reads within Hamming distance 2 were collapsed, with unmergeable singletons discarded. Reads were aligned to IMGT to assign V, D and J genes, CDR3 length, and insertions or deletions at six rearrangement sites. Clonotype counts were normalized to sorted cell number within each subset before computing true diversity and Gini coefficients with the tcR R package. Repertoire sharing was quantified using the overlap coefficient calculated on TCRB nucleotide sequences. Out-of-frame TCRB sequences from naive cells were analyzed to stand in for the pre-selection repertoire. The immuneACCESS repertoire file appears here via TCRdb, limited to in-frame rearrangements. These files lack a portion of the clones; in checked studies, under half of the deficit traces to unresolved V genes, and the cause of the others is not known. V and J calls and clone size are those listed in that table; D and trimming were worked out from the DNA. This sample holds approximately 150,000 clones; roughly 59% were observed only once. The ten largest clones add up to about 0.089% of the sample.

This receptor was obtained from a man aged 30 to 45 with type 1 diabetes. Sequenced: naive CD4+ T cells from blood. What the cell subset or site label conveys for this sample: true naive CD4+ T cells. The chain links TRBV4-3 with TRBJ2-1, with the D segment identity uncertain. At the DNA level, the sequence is TGCGCCAGCAGCCATTCCGCAGGACGCTCCTACAATGAGCAGTTCTTC. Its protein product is CASSHSAGRSYNEQFF.